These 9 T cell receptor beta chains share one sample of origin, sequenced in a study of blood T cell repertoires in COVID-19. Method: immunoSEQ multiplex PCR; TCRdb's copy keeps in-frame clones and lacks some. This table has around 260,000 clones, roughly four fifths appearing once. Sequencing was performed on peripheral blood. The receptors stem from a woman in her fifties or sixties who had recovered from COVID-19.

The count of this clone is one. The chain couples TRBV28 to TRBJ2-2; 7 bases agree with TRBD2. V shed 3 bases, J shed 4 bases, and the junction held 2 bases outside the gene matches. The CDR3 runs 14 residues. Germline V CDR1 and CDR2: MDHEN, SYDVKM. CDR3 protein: CASSFRLATGELFF. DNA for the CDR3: TGTGCCAGCAGTTTCCGACTAGCCACCGGGGAGCTGTTTTTT.

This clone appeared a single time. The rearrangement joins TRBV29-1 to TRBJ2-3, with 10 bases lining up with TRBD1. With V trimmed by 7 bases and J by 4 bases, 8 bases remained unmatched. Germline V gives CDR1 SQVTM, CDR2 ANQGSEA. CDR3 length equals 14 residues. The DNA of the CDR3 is TGCAGCGCCTGGGACAGGGGTCGGGCAGATACGCAGTATTTT. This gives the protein CSAWDRGRADTQYF.

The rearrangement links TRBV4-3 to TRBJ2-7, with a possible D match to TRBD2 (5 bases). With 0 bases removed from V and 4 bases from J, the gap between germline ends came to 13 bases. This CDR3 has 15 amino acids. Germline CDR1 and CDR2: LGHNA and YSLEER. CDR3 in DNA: TGCGCCAGCAGCCAAGATCTACTAGATGGATACGAGCAGTACTTC. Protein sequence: CASSQDLLDGYEQYF.

The CDR3 region is CASSLDPSGGNEQFF. CDR3 DNA: TGCGCCAGCAGCTTGGATCCTAGCGGGGGTAATGAGCAGTTCTTC. The V gene is TRBV5-1, the J gene TRBJ2-1, with TRBD2 matching over 10 bases. In germline, CDR1 is SGHRS, CDR2 YFSETQ. CDR3 length: 15 amino acids. The V and J ends lost 0 bases and 7 bases, in that order; junction bases with no gene match: 4.

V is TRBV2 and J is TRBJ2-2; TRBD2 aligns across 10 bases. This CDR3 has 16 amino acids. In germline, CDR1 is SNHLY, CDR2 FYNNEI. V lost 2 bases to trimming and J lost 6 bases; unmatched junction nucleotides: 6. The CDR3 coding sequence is TGTGCCAGCAGTGAACTAGCTAGCGGGAGTTCCGGGGAGCTGTTTTTT. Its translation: CASSELASGSSGELFF.

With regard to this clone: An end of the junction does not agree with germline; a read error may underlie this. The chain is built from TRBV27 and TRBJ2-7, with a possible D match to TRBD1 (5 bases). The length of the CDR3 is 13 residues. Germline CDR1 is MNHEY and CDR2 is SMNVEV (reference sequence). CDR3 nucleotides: TGTGCCAGCAGTGTACCGAACCAGGGTCGTCGGGTCTTC. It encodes CASSVPNQGRRVF.

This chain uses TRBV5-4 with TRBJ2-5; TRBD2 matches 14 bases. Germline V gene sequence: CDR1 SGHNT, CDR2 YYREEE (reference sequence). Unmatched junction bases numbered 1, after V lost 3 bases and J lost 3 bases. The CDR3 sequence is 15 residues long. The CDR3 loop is CASSWGLAGEETQYF. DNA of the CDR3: TGTGCCAGCAGCTGGGGACTAGCGGGGGAAGAGACCCAGTACTTC.

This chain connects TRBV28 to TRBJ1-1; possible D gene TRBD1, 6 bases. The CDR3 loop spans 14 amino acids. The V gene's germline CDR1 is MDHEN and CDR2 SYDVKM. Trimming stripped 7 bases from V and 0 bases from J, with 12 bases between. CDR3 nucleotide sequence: TGTGCCAGCAACCCAGGGGCCGTGAACACTGAAGCTTTCTTT. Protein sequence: CASNPGAVNTEAFF.

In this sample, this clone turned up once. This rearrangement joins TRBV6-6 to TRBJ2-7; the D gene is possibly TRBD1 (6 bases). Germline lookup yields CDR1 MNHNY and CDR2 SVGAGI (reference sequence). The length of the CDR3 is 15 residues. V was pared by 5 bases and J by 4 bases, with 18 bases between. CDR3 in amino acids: CASSQAATGGYEQYF. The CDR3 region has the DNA TGTGCCAGCAGTCAGGCCGCGACAGGAGGTTACGAGCAGTACTTC.